What follows are 19 T cell receptor beta chains derived from one specimen sequenced in a study of OX40 agonist ivuxolimab in advanced cancers. Data came from immunoSEQ multiplex PCR; TCRdb stores just in-frame clones and leaves some out. Among tens of thousands of clones, around 90% were seen once, and the ten largest hold approximately 1.3%. The starting material was CD4+ or CD8+ T cells sorted from blood, obtained in a trial of the OX40 agonist ivuxolimab. The receptors derive from an adult with an advanced solid tumor such as melanoma, head and neck, liver or kidney cancer.

The J gene is TRBJ2-1, the V gene TRBV19; 8 bases are a match to TRBD2. V dropped 0 bases and J dropped 0; count of bases not matched to a gene: 7. The CDR3 consists of 18 residues. Germline V gene lookup returns CDR1 LNHDA and CDR2 SQIVND (reference sequence). The CDR3 reads CASSIEGGRTFSYNEQFF. CDR3 DNA: TGTGCCAGTAGTATAGAGGGCGGGAGGACTTTCTCCTACAATGAGCAGTTCTTC.

This clone has just a few counts. The gene calls are TRBV7-9 and TRBJ2-5; 9 bases map to TRBD2. V dropped 5 bases and J dropped 5; count of bases not matched to a gene: 6. Germline loops: CDR1 SEHNR, CDR2 FQNEAQ (reference sequence). The CDR3 runs to 14 residues. This CDR3 reads CASSISGGLETQYF. The CDR3 DNA reads as TGTGCCAGCAGCATTAGCGGGGGCTTGGAGACCCAGTACTTC.

This chain connects TRBV7-7 to TRBJ2-7; D might be TRBD1 or TRBD2, each matching 6 bases. Trimming cost V 1 base and J 6 bases, with 19 bases left between them. Germline CDR1 reads SSHAT; CDR2 reads FNYEAQ (reference sequence). This CDR3 has 16 residues. The CDR3 reads CASSLGWGPGAGEQYF. The CDR3 DNA reads TGTGCCAGCAGCTTAGGTTGGGGGCCGGGGGCGGGCGAGCAGTACTTC.

The V call is TRBV19, the J call TRBJ1-5; no definite D call. Trimming removed 3 bases at V and 1 base at J, with 4 bases between. Germline values: CDR1 LNHDA, CDR2 SQIVND (reference sequence). The CDR3 loop spans 13 amino acids. The CDR3 DNA reads TGTGCCAGTAGTATCAAGAGCAATCAGCCCCAGCATTTT. The encoded protein is CASSIKSNQPQHF.

The chain uses TRBV7-5 and TRBJ1-2; the table's D gene call, TRBD1, was not cross checked with the DNA. TRBV7-5 corresponds to a pseudogene. This CDR3 is 16 amino acids long. The CDR3 bases are TGTGCCAGCAGCTTAGTAGGGACAGGAGGGGACTATGGCTACACCTTC. As protein: CASSLVGTGGDYGYTF.

The V and J genes are TRBV28 and TRBJ2-7, with a weak D call TRBD2 (7 bases). The germline V and J ends were trimmed by 5 bases and 5 bases, with 16 bases remaining between them. The CDR3 has 14 residues. CDR1 and CDR2 (germline): MDHEN, SYDVKM. In DNA form, the CDR3 reads TGTGCCAGCAGTGCCGGGGGCGGGGGTAACGAGCAGTACTTC. Protein sequence: CASSAGGGGNEQYF.

The genes are TRBV28 and TRBJ2-5, with 8 bases fitting TRBD2. Trimming at V came to 3 bases and at J to 6 bases, leaving 15 bases not matched to a gene. The germline gives CDR1 MDHEN, CDR2 SYDVKM. This CDR3 spans 17 amino acids. CDR3 sequence (DNA): TGTGCCAGCAGTTTTAAAACTTGGAGCGGGAGAGGGAAGACCCAGTACTTC. It translates to CASSFKTWSGRGKTQYF. The full variable domain, its missing parts supplied by reference TRBV28 and TRBJ2-5, is DVKVTQSSRYLVKRTGEKVFLECVQDMDHENMFWYRQDPGLGLRLIYFSYDVKMKEKGDIPEGYSVSREKKERFSLILESASTNQTSMYLCASSFKTWSGRGKTQYFGPGTRLLVL.

This rearrangement joins TRBV18 to TRBJ1-1; 7 bases are a match to TRBD1. Germline CDR1 and CDR2: KGHSH and LQKENI. The CDR3 is made up of 14 amino acids. V dropped 4 bases and J dropped 2; count of bases not matched to a gene: 4. CDR3: CASSQQGRNTEAFF. The CDR3 nucleotides read TGTGCCAGCTCACAACAGGGGAGAAACACTGAAGCTTTCTTT.

The chain is built from TRBV14 and TRBJ2-6; D remains ambiguous. Germline assignment: CDR1 SGHDN and CDR2 FVKESK. The CDR3 spans 13 residues. Trimming left V 1 base short and J 4 bases short, with 2 bases between. CDR3 sequence (DNA): TGTGCCAGCAGCCAAGCAGGGGCCAACGTCCTGACTTTC. Protein: CASSQAGANVLTF.

This chain joins TRBV5-4 and TRBJ2-5, with 15 bases matching TRBD2. The V and J ends lost 3 bases and 4 bases, in that order; junction bases with no gene match: 1. Germline values: CDR1 SGHNT, CDR2 YYREEE (reference sequence). This CDR3 has 15 amino acids. The DNA of the CDR3 is TGTGCCAGCAGCTGGACTAGCGGGAGGGGAGAGACCCAGTACTTC. Translation gives CASSWTSGRGETQYF.

There are a few counts of this clone. This sample includes further DNA sequences coding for the same CDR3. This chain uses TRBV20-1 with TRBJ1-1; D is uncertain. The CDR3 runs to 11 residues. Germline V gives CDR1 DFQATT, CDR2 SNEGSKA (reference sequence). Trimming pared 3 bases from V and 1 base from J, leaving 3 bases between. The DNA for the CDR3 is TGCAGTGCTAGGAAGAACACTGAAGCTTTCTTT. Its translation: CSARKNTEAFF.

This chain connects TRBV7-2 to TRBJ2-7; tentative D call: TRBD1 (5 bases). The CDR3 length is 15 residues. Between the trimmed V and J ends, which lost 2 bases and 1 base, there was a span of 12 bases. Germline V gives CDR1 SGHTA, CDR2 FQGNSA. CDR3 nucleotide sequence: TGTGCCAGCAGCTTACGGTTCCGACAGTCCTACGAGCAGTACTTC. Amino acid sequence: CASSLRFRQSYEQYF.

Only one count was recorded for this clone. This chain uses TRBV5-6 with TRBJ2-7; possibly TRBD2 for D (7 bases). Germline lookup yields CDR1 SGHDT and CDR2 YYEEEE. This CDR3 spans 15 amino acids. V lost 4 bases and J 2 bases, leaving 16 bases between the germline ends. The CDR3 protein is CASSTRGGSTYEQYF. CDR3 in DNA: TGTGCCAGCAGCACCAGGGGCGGGAGCACCTACGAGCAGTACTTC. The variable domain in full, completed from reference TRBV5-6 and TRBJ2-7, reads DAGVTQSPTHLIKTRGQQVTLRCSPKSGHDTVSWYQQALGQGPQFIFQYYEEEERQRGNFPDRFSGHQFPNYSSELNVNALLLGDSALYLCASSTRGGSTYEQYFGPGTRLTVT.

The chain uses TRBV11-1 and TRBJ2-6; the D is unclear. This CDR3 is built from 14 residues. Deletions cut 5 bases from V and 3 bases from J, with 8 bases between. Germline V gene sequence: CDR1 SGHAT, CDR2 FQDESV (reference sequence). For the CDR3, the DNA is TGTGCCAGCAGCCGAAACGATGGGGCCAACGTCCTGACTTTC. Encoded protein: CASSRNDGANVLTF.

The chain links TRBV7-2 to TRBJ2-3, with 8 bases fitting TRBD2. The CDR3 length is 15 residues. Germline V gene sequence: CDR1 SGHTA, CDR2 FQGNSA. V lost 6 bases, J lost 3 bases, and 8 bases stayed unmatched. CDR3 sequence (DNA): TGTGCCAGCAGGTCCCGGGGGGGGTGGACAGATACGCAGTATTTT. It translates to CASRSRGGWTDTQYF.

This clone was detected once. This chain connects TRBV28 to TRBJ1-3, with D perhaps matching TRBD1 (5 bases). The CDR3 has 13 amino acids. V gave up 3 bases and J gave up 9 bases, with 12 bases separating them. Germline V gives CDR1 MDHEN, CDR2 SYDVKM. CDR3 sequence reads: CASSFGGESTIYF. The CDR3 DNA sequence: TGTGCCAGCAGTTTCGGGGGGGAGAGCACCATATATTTT.

The genes are TRBV4-3 and TRBJ1-1; D may be TRBD1 (6 bases). The CDR3 spans 18 residues. The ends were cut back, 3 bases at V and 5 bases at J, with 25 bases in the middle. Germline lookup yields CDR1 LGHNA and CDR2 YSLEER. CDR3 nucleotides: TGCGCCAGCAGCCACTACCCCAACCGGGAAGGGGGGACGACTGAAGCTTTCTTT. As protein: CASSHYPNREGGTTEAFF.

The V gene is TRBV5-1, the J gene TRBJ2-7; TRBD1 agrees at 9 bases. The germline V gene has CDR1 SGHRS and CDR2 YFSETQ. V shed 4 bases and J 3 bases; nucleotides not matched to a gene: 8. This CDR3 has 15 amino acids. CDR3 DNA: TGCGCCAGCAGCGCCACCGGGACAGGGATCTACGAGCAGTACTTC. This sequence encodes CASSATGTGIYEQYF.

The chain recombines TRBV7-2 with TRBJ2-1; D possibly corresponds to TRBD2 (7 bases). The ends were cut back, 5 bases at V and 5 bases at J, with 13 bases in the middle. The CDR3 loop spans 14 amino acids. Germline lookup yields CDR1 SGHTA and CDR2 FQGNSA. The CDR3 reads CASSIGGGNNEQFF. CDR3 nucleotide sequence: TGTGCCAGCAGCATAGGGGGGGGCAACAATGAGCAGTTCTTC.